The 16 T cell receptor beta chains in this list originate from one sample, sequenced in a study of T cells after yellow fever vaccination. TCRdb re-called the 5' RACE reads through MiXCR, storing one row per CDR3 protein. Of under 600,000 distinct CDR3 sequences in the sample, about 13% were seen once. The specimen comprised PBMCs, sampled on the day of the yellow fever booster vaccination. All receptors come from a man between 25 and 39 years old who received the YFV17D yellow fever vaccine.

This chain uses TRBV5-4 with TRBJ1-1; 10 bases line up with TRBD1. The germline V gene has CDR1 SGHNT and CDR2 YYREEE (reference sequence). With V trimmed by 7 bases and J by 6 bases, 12 bases remained unmatched. The CDR3 consists of 15 residues. The CDR3 here is CASGPGDRGRAEAFF. CDR3 sequence (DNA): TGTGCCAGCGGCCCGGGGGACAGGGGCCGGGCTGAAGCTTTCTTT.

This clonotype was observed a handful of times. V and J are TRBV12-3 or TRBV12-4 and TRBJ1-2; possible D gene TRBD1, 5 bases. The germline V and J ends were trimmed by 6 bases and 8 bases, with 13 bases remaining between them. CDR3 size: 12 residues. CDR3 protein: CASRIGAGGYTF. CDR3 sequence (DNA): TGTGCCAGCAGGATTGGGGCTGGGGGCTACACCTTC.

The V and J genes are TRBV5-1 and TRBJ1-5, with a tentative D call TRBD1 (5 bases). The V and J ends lost 4 bases and 11 bases respectively, with 19 bases between them. CDR1 is SGHRS, CDR2 YFSETQ, per germline. The CDR3 runs 14 residues. The CDR3 here is CASSPSGWGEAQHF. DNA for the CDR3: TGCGCCAGCAGCCCATCCGGCTGGGGGGAGGCCCAGCATTTT.

There are many counts of this clonotype. V and J are TRBV14 and TRBJ2-3, with a possible D match to TRBD2 (6 bases). Germline values: CDR1 SGHDN, CDR2 FVKESK. The V gene lost 4 bases and the J gene lost 8 bases, with 16 bases spanning the gap. This CDR3 has 14 amino acids. In nucleotides, the CDR3 is TGTGCCAGCAGCCGTCTCGGAGGGGCGGGTACGCAGTATTTT. It yields the protein CASSRLGGAGTQYF.

The chain employs TRBV14 and TRBJ2-4; TRBD1 matches at 10 bases. The ends lost 8 bases at V and 10 bases at J; junction bases unmatched: 14. Germline CDR1 is SGHDN and CDR2 is FVKESK. CDR3 size: 15 residues. CDR3 nucleotide sequence: TGTGCCAGCTCCGTGGGACAGGGGAGACTGGGGATTCAGTACTTC. This gives the protein CASSVGQGRLGIQYF.

This clonotype was seen a few times. As DNA, the CDR3 is TGCGCCAGCAGTGTTAGGCTAGCGGGCGATGAGCAGTTCTTC. This encodes CASSVRLAGDEQFF. The chain uses TRBV5-1 and TRBJ2-1; 8 nucleotides agree with TRBD2. Per the germline V gene, CDR1 is SGHRS and CDR2 is YFSETQ. The CDR3 has 14 residues. Trimming cost V 5 bases and J 8 bases; bases outside gene matches: 9.

The chain combines TRBV19 with TRBJ2-1; D call uncertain. Germline CDR1 is LNHDA and CDR2 is SQIVND (reference sequence). V lost 5 bases and J lost 3, with 5 bases in between. The CDR3 consists of 12 residues. CDR3 protein: CASSELYNEQFF. DNA for the CDR3: TGTGCCAGTAGTGAGCTCTACAATGAGCAGTTCTTC.

This sequence joins TRBV18 and TRBJ2-7; D perhaps matches TRBD2 (6 bases). Germline CDR1 KGHSH, CDR2 LQKENI. The CDR3 is made up of 15 amino acids. V was shortened by 0 bases and J by 2 bases, with 11 bases between the two germline ends. CDR3 nucleotides: TGTGCCAGCTCACCACCGGAGGGGACTCCCTACGAGCAGTACTTC. It specifies CASSPPEGTPYEQYF.

This clonotype was seen only a few times. V and J are TRBV5-1 and TRBJ2-3; the match to TRBD1 covers 10 bases. Looked up from germline, CDR1 is SGHRS and CDR2 is YFSETQ. The junction had 9 bases not matched to a gene; V was cut back by 4 bases and J by 7 bases. This CDR3 has 15 amino acids. CDR3 loop: CASSQVPGQGNTQYF. The DNA of the CDR3 is TGCGCCAGCAGCCAAGTCCCGGGACAGGGGAATACGCAGTATTTT.

This clonotype was seen only a few times. The chain links TRBV2 to TRBJ1-5, with 8 positions matching TRBD1. CDR3 length equals 12 residues. Germline V lookup: CDR1 SNHLY, CDR2 FYNNEI. V dropped 7 bases and J dropped 15; count of bases not matched to a gene: 11. The CDR3 region has the DNA TGTGCCAGCACGCGAGGACAGGGATATCCGCATTTT. Its protein product is CASTRGQGYPHF.

This clonotype was detected only a few times. This chain connects TRBV6-2 or TRBV6-3 to TRBJ1-1; no clear D. V was shortened by 0 bases and J by 10 bases, with 18 bases between the two germline ends. This CDR3 has 15 residues. Germline CDR1 and CDR2: MNHEY and SVGEGT. Here the CDR3 reads CASSYSTAFPVGAFF. DNA for the CDR3: TGTGCCAGCAGTTACTCGACGGCCTTTCCTGTCGGAGCTTTCTTT.

The chain links TRBV7-3 to TRBJ1-2; D call uncertain. The CDR3 loop spans 13 amino acids. Germline assignment: CDR1 SGHTA and CDR2 FQGTGA. V lost 5 bases to trimming and J lost 5 bases, with 12 bases between them. In DNA, the CDR3 is TGTGCCAGCAGCCTCACCCCGCAATATGGCTACACCTTC. Amino acid sequence: CASSLTPQYGYTF. Combining the CDR3 with reference TRBV7-3 and TRBJ1-2 gives the whole variable domain GAGVSQTPSNKVTEKGKYVELRCDPISGHTALYWYRQSLGQGPEFLIYFQGTGAADDSGLPNDRFFAVRPEGSVSTLKIQRTERGDSAVYLCASSLTPQYGYTFGSGTRLTVV.

This clonotype occurred many times. J is TRBJ2-5 and V is TRBV18; D gene unclear. The CDR3 has 13 amino acids. The germline V and J ends were trimmed by 8 bases and 2 bases, with 12 bases remaining between them. Per germline, CDR1 KGHSH and CDR2 LQKENI. CDR3 amino acids: CASSPPLQETQYF. CDR3 coding DNA: TGTGCCAGCAGTCCCCCCCTTCAAGAGACCCAGTACTTC.

The V call is TRBV2, the J call TRBJ1-2; D remains ambiguous. The CDR3 loop spans 11 amino acids. V dropped 8 bases and J dropped 4 bases, with 8 bases sitting between them. CDR1 and CDR2 from the germline V gene are SNHLY and FYNNEI. The CDR3 loop reads CASLDGYGYTF. CDR3 bases: TGTGCCAGCCTGGACGGCTATGGCTACACCTTC.

This chain connects TRBV15 to TRBJ1-2, with TRBD1 as a possible D gene (6 bases). Trimming shortened V by 5 bases and J by 8 bases, and 21 bases separated the two germline ends. The CDR3 is 15 residues long. The germline V gene encodes CDR1 LNHNV and CDR2 YYDKDF (reference sequence). CDR3 amino acids: CATSRGGQLSGGYTF. The CDR3 DNA reads as TGTGCCACCAGCCGTGGGGGACAATTATCGGGAGGCTACACCTTC.

The rearrangement joins TRBV6-2 or TRBV6-3 to TRBJ1-4, with TRBD1 matching 8 bases. This CDR3 is built from 14 residues. From germline, CDR1 is MNHEY and CDR2 SVGEGT. J was trimmed by 6 bases and V by 6 bases; bases with no gene match: 6. CDR3 DNA sequence: TGTGCCAGCAGCCGGACAGGGAGAGATGAAAAACTGTTTTTT. It translates to CASSRTGRDEKLFF.